This paragraph reports one T cell receptor beta chain. This clonotype was found many times. The antigen this receptor binds is unknown. No base quality information exists; no much larger clone differs at one position. The library was built by means of PCR. The instrument was an Illumina HiSeq 2500. TCRdb redid the processing of the public reads, applying fastp at Q25 and MiXCR, and retained in-frame beta chains. Rows are combined by CDR3 protein, so each entry shows the most common genes and DNA. A total of 8,000 or so distinct CDR3 sequences appear in this sample, around an eighth of them only once. Together, the top ten hold more than 15% of the sample. This specimen comes from a study of CXCR3 chemokines and chemotherapy response in bladder cancer (dated by TCRdb to 2022 to 2024). With regard to the full study: The study examined whether intratumoral CXCR3 chemokine system activity predicted chemotherapy response in human bladder cancer.

From the cysteine up to the phenylalanine, the CDR3 has a length of 14 residues. Of the read, only the CDR3 DNA is kept; its 42 bases are in frame from base 1. The germline V gene (reference sequence) supplies CDR1 PRHDT and CDR2 FYEKMQ. Trimming costs V 0 bases and J 7 bases, and their ends lie 7 bases apart. This receptor was taken from a human donor with bladder cancer that responded to neoadjuvant chemotherapy. The sequence links TRBV13 to TRBJ1-6, with no D gene named confidently. Collection of the sample occurred from a patient whose treatment included neoadjuvant chemotherapy. The nucleotides are TGTGCCAGCAGCTTAGGCGCAAGGAATTCACCCCTCCACTTT. Its protein product is CASSLGARNSPLHF. This CDR3, with the reference TRBV13 and TRBJ1-6 proteins standing in past its ends, gives the full variable domain AAGVIQSPRHLIKEKRETATLKCYPIPRHDTVYWYQQGPGQDPQFLISFYEKMQSDKGSIPDRFSAQQFSDYHSELNMSSLELGDSALYFCASSLGARNSPLHFGNGTRLTVT.